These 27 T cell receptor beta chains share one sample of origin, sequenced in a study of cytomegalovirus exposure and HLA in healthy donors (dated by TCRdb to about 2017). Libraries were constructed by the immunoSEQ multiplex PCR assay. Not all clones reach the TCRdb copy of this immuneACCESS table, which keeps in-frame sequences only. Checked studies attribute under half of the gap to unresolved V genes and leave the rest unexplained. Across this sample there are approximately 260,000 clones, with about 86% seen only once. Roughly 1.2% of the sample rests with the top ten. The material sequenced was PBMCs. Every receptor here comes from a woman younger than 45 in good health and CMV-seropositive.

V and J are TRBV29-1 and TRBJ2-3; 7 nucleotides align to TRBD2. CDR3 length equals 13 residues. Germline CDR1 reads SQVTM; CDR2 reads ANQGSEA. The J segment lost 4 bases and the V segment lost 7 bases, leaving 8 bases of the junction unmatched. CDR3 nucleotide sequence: TGCAGCGGGGATGAGGGACTACCAGATACGCAGTATTTT. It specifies CSGDEGLPDTQYF.

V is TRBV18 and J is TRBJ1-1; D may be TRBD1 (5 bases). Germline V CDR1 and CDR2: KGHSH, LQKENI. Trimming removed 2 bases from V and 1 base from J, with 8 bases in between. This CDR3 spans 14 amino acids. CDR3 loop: CASSPTTANTEAFF. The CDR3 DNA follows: TGTGCCAGCTCACCAACGACAGCGAACACTGAAGCTTTCTTT.

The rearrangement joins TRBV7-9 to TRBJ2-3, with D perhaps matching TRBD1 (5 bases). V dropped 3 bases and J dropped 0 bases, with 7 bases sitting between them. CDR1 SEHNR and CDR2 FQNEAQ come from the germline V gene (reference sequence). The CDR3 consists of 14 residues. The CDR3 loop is CASSFRASTDTQYF. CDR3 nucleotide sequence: TGTGCCAGCAGCTTCAGGGCAAGCACAGATACGCAGTATTTT. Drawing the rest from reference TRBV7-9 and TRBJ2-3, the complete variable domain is DTGVSQNPRHKITKRGQNVTFRCDPISEHNRLYWYRQTLGQGPEFLTYFQNEAQLEKSRLLSDRFSAERPKGSFSTLEIQRTEQGDSAMYLCASSFRASTDTQYFGPGTRLTVL.

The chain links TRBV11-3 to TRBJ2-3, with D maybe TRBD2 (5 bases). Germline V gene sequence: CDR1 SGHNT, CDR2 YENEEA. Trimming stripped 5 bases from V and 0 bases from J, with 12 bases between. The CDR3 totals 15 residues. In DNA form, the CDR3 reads TGTGCCAGCAGCCCGAGCGGAGTGAGCACAGATACGCAGTATTTT. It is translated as CASSPSGVSTDTQYF.

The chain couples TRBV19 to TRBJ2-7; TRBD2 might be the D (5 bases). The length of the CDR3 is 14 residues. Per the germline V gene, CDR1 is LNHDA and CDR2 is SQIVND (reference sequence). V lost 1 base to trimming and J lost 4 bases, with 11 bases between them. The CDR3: CASSIGERGYEQYF. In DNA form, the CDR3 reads TGTGCCAGTAGTATAGGGGAGAGAGGATACGAGCAGTACTTC.

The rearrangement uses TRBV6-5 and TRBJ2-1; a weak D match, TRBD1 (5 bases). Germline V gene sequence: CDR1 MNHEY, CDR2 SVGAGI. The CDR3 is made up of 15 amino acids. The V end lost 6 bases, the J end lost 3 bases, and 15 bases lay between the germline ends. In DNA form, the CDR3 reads TGTGCCAGCAGGGGAAGACAGAGCTACTACAATGAGCAGTTCTTC. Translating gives CASRGRQSYYNEQFF.

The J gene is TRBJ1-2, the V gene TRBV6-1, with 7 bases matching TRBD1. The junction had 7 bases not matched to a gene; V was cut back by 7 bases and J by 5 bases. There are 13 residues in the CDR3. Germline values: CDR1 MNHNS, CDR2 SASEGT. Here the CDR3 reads CASKGAFRYGYTF. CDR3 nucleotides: TGTGCCAGCAAGGGGGCGTTTCGTTATGGCTACACCTTC.

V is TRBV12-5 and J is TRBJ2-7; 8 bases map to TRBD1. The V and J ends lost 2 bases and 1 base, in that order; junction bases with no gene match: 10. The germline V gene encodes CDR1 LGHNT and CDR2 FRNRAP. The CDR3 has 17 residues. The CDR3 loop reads CASGLIVRQGASYEQYF. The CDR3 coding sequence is TGTGCTAGTGGTTTGATAGTTCGGCAGGGGGCTTCCTACGAGCAGTACTTC.

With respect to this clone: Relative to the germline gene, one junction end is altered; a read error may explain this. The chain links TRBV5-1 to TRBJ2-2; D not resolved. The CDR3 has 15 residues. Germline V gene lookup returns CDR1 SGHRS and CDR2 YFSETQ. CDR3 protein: CASSLGPAEVGELFF. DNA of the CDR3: TGCGCCAGCAGTTTGGGCCCAGCCGAGGTCGGGGAGCTGTTTTTT.

As DNA, the CDR3 is TGTGCCAGCTCAGACATAGCGGACTACGAGCAGTACTTC. Residues: CASSDIADYEQYF. The V and J genes are TRBV18 and TRBJ2-7; maybe TRBD2 (6 bases). CDR1 is KGHSH, CDR2 LQKENI, per germline. V gave up 5 bases and J gave up 3 bases, with 11 bases separating them. This CDR3 has 13 amino acids. The complete variable domain, with remaining parts taken from reference TRBV18 and TRBJ2-7, reads NAGVMQNPRHLVRRRGQEARLRCSPMKGHSHVYWYRQLPEEGLKFMVYLQKENIIDESGMPKERFSAEFPKEGPSILRIQQVVRGDSAAYFCASSDIADYEQYFGPGTRLTVT.

The CDR3 protein is CASSPQGAGGYTF. The DNA of the CDR3 is TGTGCCAGCTCACCACAGGGGGCTGGCGGCTACACCTTC. J is TRBJ1-2 and V is TRBV18; 7 bases agree with TRBD1. V lost 1 base and J lost 8; bases outside the gene matches: 4. The germline gives CDR1 KGHSH, CDR2 LQKENI. The CDR3 totals 13 residues.

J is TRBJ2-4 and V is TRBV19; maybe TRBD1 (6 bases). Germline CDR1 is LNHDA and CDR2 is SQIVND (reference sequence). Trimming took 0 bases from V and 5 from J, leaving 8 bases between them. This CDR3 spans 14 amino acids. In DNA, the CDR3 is TGTGCCAGTAGTATAGACAGGGGAGAAAACATTCAGTACTTC. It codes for CASSIDRGENIQYF.

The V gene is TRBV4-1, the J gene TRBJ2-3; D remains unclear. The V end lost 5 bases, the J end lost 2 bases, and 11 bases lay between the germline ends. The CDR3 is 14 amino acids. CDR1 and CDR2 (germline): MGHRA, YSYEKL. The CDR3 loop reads CASSYIDNTDTQYF. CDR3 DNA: TGCGCCAGCAGCTATATAGACAACACAGATACGCAGTATTTT.

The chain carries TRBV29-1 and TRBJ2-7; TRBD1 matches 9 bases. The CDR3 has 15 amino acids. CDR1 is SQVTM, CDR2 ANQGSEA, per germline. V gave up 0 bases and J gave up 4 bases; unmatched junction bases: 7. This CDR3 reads CSVEDPDRGTYEQYF. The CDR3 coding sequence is TGCAGCGTTGAAGATCCCGACAGGGGGACATACGAGCAGTACTTC.

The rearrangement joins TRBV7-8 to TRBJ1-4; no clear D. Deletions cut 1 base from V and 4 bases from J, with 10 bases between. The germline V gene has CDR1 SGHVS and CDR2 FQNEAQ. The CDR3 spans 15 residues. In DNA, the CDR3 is TGTGCCAGCAGCTTAGGGTTCACCTATAATGAAAAACTGTTTTTT. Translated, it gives CASSLGFTYNEKLFF.

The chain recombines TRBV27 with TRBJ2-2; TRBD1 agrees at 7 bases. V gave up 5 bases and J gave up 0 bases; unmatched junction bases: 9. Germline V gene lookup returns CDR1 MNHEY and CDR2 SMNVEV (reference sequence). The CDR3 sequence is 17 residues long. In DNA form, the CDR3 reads TGTGCCAGCAGTATCCGGGACAGCAGAGCGAACACCGGGGAGCTGTTTTTT. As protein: CASSIRDSRANTGELFF.

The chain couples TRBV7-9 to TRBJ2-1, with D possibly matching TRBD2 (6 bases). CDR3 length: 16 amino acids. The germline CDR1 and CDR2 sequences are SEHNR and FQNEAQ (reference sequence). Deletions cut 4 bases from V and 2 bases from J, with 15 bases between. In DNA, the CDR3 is TGTGCCAGCAGCTATACGGAGGGCCCCGCCTACAATGAGCAGTTCTTC. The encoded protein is CASSYTEGPAYNEQFF.

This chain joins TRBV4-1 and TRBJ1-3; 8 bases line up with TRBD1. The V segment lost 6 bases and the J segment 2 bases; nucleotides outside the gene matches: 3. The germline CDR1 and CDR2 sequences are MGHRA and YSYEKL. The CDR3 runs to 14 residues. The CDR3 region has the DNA TGCGCCAGCAGGGCGACAGGGGCTGGAAACACCATATATTTT. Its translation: CASRATGAGNTIYF.

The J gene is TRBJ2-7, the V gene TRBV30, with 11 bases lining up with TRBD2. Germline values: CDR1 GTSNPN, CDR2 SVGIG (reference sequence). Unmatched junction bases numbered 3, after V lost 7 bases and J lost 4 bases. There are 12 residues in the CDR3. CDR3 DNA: TGTGCCTTTACTAGCGGGAGTTACGAGCAGTACTTC. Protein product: CAFTSGSYEQYF.

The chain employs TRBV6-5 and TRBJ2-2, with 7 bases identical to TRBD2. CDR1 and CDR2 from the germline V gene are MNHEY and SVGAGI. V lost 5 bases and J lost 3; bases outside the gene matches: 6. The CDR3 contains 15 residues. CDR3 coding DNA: TGTGCCAGCAGTAAAGAAACTAGCGACACCGGGGAGCTGTTTTTT. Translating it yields CASSKETSDTGELFF.

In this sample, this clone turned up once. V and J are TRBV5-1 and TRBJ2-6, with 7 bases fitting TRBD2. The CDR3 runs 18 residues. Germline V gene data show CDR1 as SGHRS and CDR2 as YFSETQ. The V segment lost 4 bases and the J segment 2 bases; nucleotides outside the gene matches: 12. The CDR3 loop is CASSSPLGRAPGANVLTF. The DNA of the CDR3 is TGCGCCAGCAGCAGCCCGCTAGGGAGGGCACCTGGGGCCAACGTCCTGACTTTC.

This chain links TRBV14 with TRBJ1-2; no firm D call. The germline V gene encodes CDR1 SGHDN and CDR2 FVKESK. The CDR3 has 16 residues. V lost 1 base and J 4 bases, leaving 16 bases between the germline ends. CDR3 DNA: TGTGCCAGCAGCCAAGTATTGGTCCTCGTCGGCTATGGCTACACCTTC. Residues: CASSQVLVLVGYGYTF.

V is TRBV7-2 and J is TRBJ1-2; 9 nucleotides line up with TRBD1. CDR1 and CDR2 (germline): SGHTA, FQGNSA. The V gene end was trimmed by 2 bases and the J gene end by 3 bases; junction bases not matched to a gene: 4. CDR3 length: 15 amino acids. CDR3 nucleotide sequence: TGTGCCAGCAGCTTAACAGGGGGCGCGGACTATGGCTACACCTTC. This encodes CASSLTGGADYGYTF.

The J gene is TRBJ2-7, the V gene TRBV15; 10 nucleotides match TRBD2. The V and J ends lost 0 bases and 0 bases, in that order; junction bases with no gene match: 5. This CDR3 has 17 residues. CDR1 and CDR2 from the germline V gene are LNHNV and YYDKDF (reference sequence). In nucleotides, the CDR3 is TGTGCCACCAGCAGAGACCGGGGACTAGCGAGCTCCTACGAGCAGTACTTC. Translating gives CATSRDRGLASSYEQYF.

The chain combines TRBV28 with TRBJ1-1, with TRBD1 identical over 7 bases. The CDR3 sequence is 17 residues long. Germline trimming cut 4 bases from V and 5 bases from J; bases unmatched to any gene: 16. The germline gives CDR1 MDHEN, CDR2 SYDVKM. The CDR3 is CASSSGTEFVSRTEAFF. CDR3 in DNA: TGTGCCAGCAGTTCCGGGACAGAGTTCGTTAGTAGGACTGAAGCTTTCTTT.

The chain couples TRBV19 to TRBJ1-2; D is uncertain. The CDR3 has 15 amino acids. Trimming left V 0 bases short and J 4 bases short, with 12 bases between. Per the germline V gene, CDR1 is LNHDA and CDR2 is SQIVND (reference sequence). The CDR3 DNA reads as TGTGCCAGTAGTATAGATCTCTCGAGGAGCTATGGCTACACCTTC. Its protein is CASSIDLSRSYGYTF.

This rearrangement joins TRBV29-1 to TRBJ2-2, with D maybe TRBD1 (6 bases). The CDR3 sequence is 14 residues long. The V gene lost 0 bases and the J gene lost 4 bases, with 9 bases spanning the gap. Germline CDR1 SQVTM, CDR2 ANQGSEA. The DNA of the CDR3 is TGCAGCGTTGAAGAAAGGGGGTTCACCGGGGAGCTGTTTTTT. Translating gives CSVEERGFTGELFF.